This T cell receptor beta chain was observed in a study of regulatory T cells in long-lasting Graves disease. Study-wide points: Patients whose Graves' disease persisted exhibited lower TCR diversity than those newly diagnosed. Sharing of public clonotypes was greater in persistent patients (roughly 2,900) than in new patients (almost 1,000).

The germline V gene has CDR1 SGHRS and CDR2 YFSETQ. This CDR3 has 14 amino acids. V gave up 2 bases and J gave up 4 bases, with 10 bases separating them. As to time point: persistent/refractory GD, antithyroid drugs over 5 years with positive TRAb. PBMCs were the source of the RNA used for TCR sequencing. In the case of this clonotype: The antigen is not known.

Arm-PCR of CDR3 regions and iRepertoire HTBI primers were the basis on which TCR beta libraries were built. Per the original methods: Detected in the samples were approximately 58 TRBV and 15 or so TRBJ segments. TCRdb independently ran MiXCR on the multiplex PCR reads; one entry per CDR3 protein. The V and J calls and clone size come from TCRdb's table, not from the authors' own analysis. The table includes around 300,000 distinct CDR3 sequences, 22% detected once. The genes are TRBV5-1 and TRBJ1-3; D gene uncertain. Sequencing was performed on peripheral blood mononuclear cells (PBMCs), taken when the disease was refractory, from a patient treated with antithyroid drugs. The TCR originated in a female donor with Graves disease. CDR3 sequence reads: CASSFDGDGNTIYF. The CDR3 DNA sequence: TGCGCCAGCAGCTTCGACGGTGACGGAAACACCATATATTTT.